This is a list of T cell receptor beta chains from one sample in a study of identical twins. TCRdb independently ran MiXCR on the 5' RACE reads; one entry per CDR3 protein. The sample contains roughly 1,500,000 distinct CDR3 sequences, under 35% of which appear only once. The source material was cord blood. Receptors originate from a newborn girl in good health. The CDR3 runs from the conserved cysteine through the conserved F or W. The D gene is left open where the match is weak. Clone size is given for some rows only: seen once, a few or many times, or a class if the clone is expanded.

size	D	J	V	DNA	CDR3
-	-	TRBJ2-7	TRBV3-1	TGTGCCAGCAGCAACCAGGGGGGGCACAATGAGCAGTACTTC	CASSNQGGHNEQYF
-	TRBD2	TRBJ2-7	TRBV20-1	TGCAGTGCTAGGGGCCGGACTAGCGGGAGCTACGAGCAGTACTTC	CSARGRTSGSYEQYF
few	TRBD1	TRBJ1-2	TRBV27	TGTGCCAGCAGTTTAATAGGGGGCGGAATTCTAGGCTACACCTTC	CASSLIGGGILGYTF
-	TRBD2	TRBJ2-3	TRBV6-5	TGTGCCAGCAGTTACACACCGCTGGCGGGAGGGACGCAGTATTTT	CASSYTPLAGGTQYF
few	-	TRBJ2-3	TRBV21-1	TGTGCCAGCAGCAAAGAGGGTTCTAGCACAGATACGCAGTATTTT	CASSKEGSSTDTQYF
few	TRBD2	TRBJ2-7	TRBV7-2	TGTGCCAGCAGCTTAGCGAGGCGGGGGGACCCCTACGAGCAGTACTTC	CASSLARRGDPYEQYF
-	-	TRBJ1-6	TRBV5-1	TGCGCCAGCAGCTTGTCTCGGTCAGATAATTCACCCCTCCACTTT	CASSLSRSDNSPLHF
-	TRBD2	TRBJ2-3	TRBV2	TGTGCCAGCAGCCCCCATGGACTAGCCGGAGATACGCAGTATTTT	CASSPHGLAGDTQYF
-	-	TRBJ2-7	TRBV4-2	TGTGCCAGCAGCCAAGATTGGGTTTTGCGGTCATACAATGAGCAGTACTTC	CASSQDWVLRSYNEQYF
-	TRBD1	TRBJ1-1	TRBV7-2	TGTGCCAGCAGCTCCCTAAGGACAGGGGGCACTGAAGCTTTCTTT	CASSSLRTGGTEAFF
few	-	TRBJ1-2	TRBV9	TGTGCCAGCAGCCCAAACGACTATGGCTACACCTTC	CASSPNDYGYTF
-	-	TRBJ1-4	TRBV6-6	TGTGCCAGCAGATACAGGGCGCGGGGGACTAATGAAAAACTGTTTTTT	CASRYRARGTNEKLFF
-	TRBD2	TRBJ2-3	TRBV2	TGTGCCAGCAGGCCAGCGGGGGATACGCAGTATTTT	CASRPAGDTQYF
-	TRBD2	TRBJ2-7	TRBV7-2	TGTGCCAGCAGCTTAGCGGCTAGCGGAGATTACAATGAGCAGTACTTC	CASSLAASGDYNEQYF
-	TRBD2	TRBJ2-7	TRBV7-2	TGTGCCAGCAGCTTCTCGGGACTAGCGGGAGTCTACGAGCAGTACTTC	CASSFSGLAGVYEQYF
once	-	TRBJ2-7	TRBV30	TGTGCCTGGAGTGTAGCTACATCCGAGCAGTACTTC	CAWSVATSEQYF
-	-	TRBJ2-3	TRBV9	TGTGCCAGCAGCGTATCCAGCTTTGGGGATACGCAGTATTTT	CASSVSSFGDTQYF
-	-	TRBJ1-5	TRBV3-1	TGTGCCAGCAGCCACGCTAGCGGGGGGCCTGGCGGTCCCCAGCATTTT	CASSHASGGPGGPQHF
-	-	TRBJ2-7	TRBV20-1	TGCAGTGCTCCTAGCGAGAGGGAACACGAGCAGTACTTC	CSAPSEREHEQYF
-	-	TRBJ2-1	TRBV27	TGTGCCAGCAGTTTTCACTATGAGCAGTTCTTC	CASSFHYEQFF
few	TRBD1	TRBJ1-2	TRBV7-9	TGTGCCAGCAGCTCCGGGACAGGGGGTCCAGCTAACTATGGCTACACCTTC	CASSSGTGGPANYGYTF
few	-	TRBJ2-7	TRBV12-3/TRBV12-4	TGTGCCAGCAGTTCCTTCATTTACGAGCAGTACTTC	CASSSFIYEQYF
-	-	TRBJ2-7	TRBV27	TGTGCCAGCAGTACCCACAACTACGAGCAGTACTTC	CASSTHNYEQYF
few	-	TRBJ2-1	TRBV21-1	TGTGCCAGCAGCAAAGGGAAACTAGCGGGCTCCTACAATGAGCAGTTCTTC	CASSKGKLAGSYNEQFF
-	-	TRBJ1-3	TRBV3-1	TGTGCCAGCAGCCAAGATGGGGCAGGGCAGGGACGCATCATATATTTT	CASSQDGAGQGRIIYF
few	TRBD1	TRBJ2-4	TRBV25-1	TGTGCCAGCAGTGAACTCAGGGACAGGGATCCAAACATTCAGTACTTC	CASSELRDRDPNIQYF
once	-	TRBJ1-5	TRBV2	TGTGCCAGCAGTAAATTCGTAACAGGGTATAGCAATCAGCCCCAGCATTTT	CASSKFVTGYSNQPQHF
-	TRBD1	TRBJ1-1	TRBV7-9	TGTGCCAGCAGCTTGACAGGGAGTCGGTACACTGAAGCTTTCTTT	CASSLTGSRYTEAFF
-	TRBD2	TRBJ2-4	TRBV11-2	TGTGCCAGCAGCCCCGGGACTAGCGTGCGCATTCAGTACTTC	CASSPGTSVRIQYF
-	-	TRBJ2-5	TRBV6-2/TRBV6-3	TGTGCCAGCAGTCCCCAGGGATGGCGAGAGACCCAGTACTTC	CASSPQGWRETQYF
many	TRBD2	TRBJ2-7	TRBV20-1	TGCAGTGCTAGGACTAGCGGGCACTCCTACGAGCAGTACTTC	CSARTSGHSYEQYF
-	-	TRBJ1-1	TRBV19	TGTGCCAGTGGTATCCTAGGGTCCTACGAAGCTTTCTTT	CASGILGSYEAFF
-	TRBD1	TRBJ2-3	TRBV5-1	TGCGCCAGCAGCTTGTCCCGACAGGGGATAGATACGCAGTATTTT	CASSLSRQGIDTQYF
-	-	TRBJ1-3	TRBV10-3	TGTGCCATCGGCTCTCTCTCTGGAAACACCATATATTTT	CAIGSLSGNTIYF
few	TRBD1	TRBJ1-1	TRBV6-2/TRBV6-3	TGTGCCAGCAGCCCCGGGACAGGGGTCGACACTGAAGCTTTCTTT	CASSPGTGVDTEAFF
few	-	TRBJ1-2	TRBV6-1	TGTGCCAGCAGTGAACGGGGGACCTATGGCCACACCTTC	CASSERGTYGHTF
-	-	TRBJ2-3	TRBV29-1	TGCAGCGTTGATGGCTATTATACAGGACCCCGCACAGATACGCAGTATTTT	CSVDGYYTGPRTDTQYF
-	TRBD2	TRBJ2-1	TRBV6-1	TGTGCCAGCAACGGGGGGGCGTACAATGAGCAGTTCTTC	CASNGGAYNEQFF
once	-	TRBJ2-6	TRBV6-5	TGTGCCAGCAGTTACTGGGGGGCCAACGTCCTGACTTTC	CASSYWGANVLTF
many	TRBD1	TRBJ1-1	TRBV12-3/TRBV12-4	TGTGCCAGCAGTTTCCCCGGACAGGGAGCTTTCTTT	CASSFPGQGAFF
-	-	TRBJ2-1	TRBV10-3	TGTGCCATCAGCTACCGGGACAACAATGAGCAGTTCTTC	CAISYRDNNEQFF
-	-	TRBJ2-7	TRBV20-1	TGCAGTGCTAGAAACCTAGCGAAGAACTCCTACGAGCAGTACTTC	CSARNLAKNSYEQYF
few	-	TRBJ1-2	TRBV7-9	TGTGCCAGCAGCCGAGCCCCGGGACAAGGCTACACCTTC	CASSRAPGQGYTF
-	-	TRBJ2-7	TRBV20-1	TGCAGTGCTAGTCACAGGGCCACCTACGAGCAGTACTTC	CSASHRATYEQYF
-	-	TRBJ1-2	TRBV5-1	TGCGCCAGCAGCCCCGGGGTGGGGGCGTTTAACTATGGCTACACCTTC	CASSPGVGAFNYGYTF
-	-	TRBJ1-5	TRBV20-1	TGCAGTGCTAGGGCCGACAGGTTCCTGCGGCCCCAGCATTTT	CSARADRFLRPQHF
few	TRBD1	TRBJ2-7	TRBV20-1	TGCAGTGCCATCAGGGACAGTCAAAGGATCGAGCAGTACTTC	CSAIRDSQRIEQYF
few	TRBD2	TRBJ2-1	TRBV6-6	TGTGCCAGCAGTTACCACTTACCGGGACTACAAAATGAGCAGTTCTTC	CASSYHLPGLQNEQFF
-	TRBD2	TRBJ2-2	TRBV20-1	TGCAGTGCGGGACTAGCGAAACCGACCGGGGAGCTGTTTTTT	CSAGLAKPTGELFF
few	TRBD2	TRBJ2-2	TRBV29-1	TGCAGCGTCAAAGGACTAGCGGGAGGCCCTAACACCGGGGAGCTGTTTTTT	CSVKGLAGGPNTGELFF
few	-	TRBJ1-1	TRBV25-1	TGTGCCAGTATGACAAGGGGCGGCAGCAACACTGAAGCTTTCTTT	CASMTRGGSNTEAFF
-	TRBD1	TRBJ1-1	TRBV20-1	TGCAGTGCTAGAGTTACCCCGGACAGGTACTCACTAAAAGCTTTCTTT	CSARVTPDRYSLKAFF
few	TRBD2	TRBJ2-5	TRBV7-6	TGTGCCAGCAGCTTAGTCCTAGCGGGAGTCTACCAAGAGACCCAGTACTTC	CASSLVLAGVYQETQYF
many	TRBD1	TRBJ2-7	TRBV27	TGTGCCAGCAGTTTACGACAGGGCCCTACTTCTTACGAGCAGTACTTC	CASSLRQGPTSYEQYF
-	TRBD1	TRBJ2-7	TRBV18	TGTGCCAGCTCATCGGGGACAGGGGGCGGTTTTCTATACGAGCAGTACTTC	CASSSGTGGGFLYEQYF
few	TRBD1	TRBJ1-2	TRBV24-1	TGTGCCACCAGTGACCCGTCGACAGGGGTAGGCTACACCTTC	CATSDPSTGVGYTF
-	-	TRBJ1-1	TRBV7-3	TGTGCCAGCAGCTGGCAGGGTAGAACTGAAGCTTTCTTT	CASSWQGRTEAFF